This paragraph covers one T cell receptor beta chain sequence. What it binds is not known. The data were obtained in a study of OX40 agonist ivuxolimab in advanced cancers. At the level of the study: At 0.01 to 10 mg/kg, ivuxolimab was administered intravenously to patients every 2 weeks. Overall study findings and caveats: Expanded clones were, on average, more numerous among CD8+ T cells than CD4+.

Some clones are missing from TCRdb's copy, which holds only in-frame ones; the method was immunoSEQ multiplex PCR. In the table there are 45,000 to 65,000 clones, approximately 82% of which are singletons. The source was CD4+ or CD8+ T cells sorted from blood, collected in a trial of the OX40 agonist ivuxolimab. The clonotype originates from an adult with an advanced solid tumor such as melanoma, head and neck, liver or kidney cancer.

This chain's CDR3 is CASSIQTGNTEAFF. In nucleotides, the CDR3 is TGTGCCAGTAGTATCCAGACCGGGAACACTGAAGCTTTCTTT. The rearrangement links TRBV19 to TRBJ1-1; D gene unclear. In germline, CDR1 is LNHDA, CDR2 SQIVND (reference sequence). This CDR3 spans 14 amino acids. Between the trimmed V and J ends, which lost 3 bases and 1 base, there was a span of 9 bases.